This T cell receptor beta chain was obtained from a study of CD8+CD57+ T cells in acquired aplastic anemia. As for the study in general: Yields of DNA that came from sorted CD4+ and CD8+ cells averaged roughly 3.3 ug. Study results and limitations: Significant differences in CD8+ Simpson's diversity were not observed between patients and controls.

The CDR3 has 16 amino acids. Per the germline V gene, CDR1 is LNHNV and CDR2 is YYDKDF (reference sequence). V lost 1 base and J lost 7, with 17 bases in between. This clonotype was seen ten or more times. The antigen remains undetermined. Sequencing was done on patients that had shown CD8+CD57+ cell expansion by flow cytometry. No therapy had been given to the patients at the time of blood sampling. For CDR3 and TCR beta VDJ profiling, genomic DNA was the template used. TCRdb independently ran MiXCR on the reads; one entry per CDR3 protein. The table shows 180,000 or so distinct CDR3 sequences, with around half occurring only once.

Sample: sorted CD4+, CD8+, or CD8+CD57+ T cells (not recorded which) from PBMCs. The TCR sequence derives from a human donor with aplastic anemia. The chain combines TRBV15 with TRBJ1-3; a weak D match, TRBD1 (6 bases). Here the CDR3 reads CATSRGQTGPLNTIYF. CDR3 in DNA: TGTGCCACCAGCAGAGGTCAGACAGGACCCTTGAACACCATATATTTT.